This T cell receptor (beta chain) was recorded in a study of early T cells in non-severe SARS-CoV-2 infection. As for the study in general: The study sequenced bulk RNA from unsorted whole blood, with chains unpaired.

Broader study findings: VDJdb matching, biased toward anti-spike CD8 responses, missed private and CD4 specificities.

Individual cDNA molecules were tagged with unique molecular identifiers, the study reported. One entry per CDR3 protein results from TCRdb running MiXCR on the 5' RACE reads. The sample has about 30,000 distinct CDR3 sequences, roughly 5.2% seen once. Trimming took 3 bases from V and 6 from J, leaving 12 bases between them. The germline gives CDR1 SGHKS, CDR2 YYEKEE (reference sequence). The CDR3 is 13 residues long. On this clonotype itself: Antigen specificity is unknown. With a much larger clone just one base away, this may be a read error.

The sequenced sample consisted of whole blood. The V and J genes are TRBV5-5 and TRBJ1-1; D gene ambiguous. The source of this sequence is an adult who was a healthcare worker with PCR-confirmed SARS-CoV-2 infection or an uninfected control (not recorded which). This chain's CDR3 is CASSYNSNSEAFF. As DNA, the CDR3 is TGTGCCAGCAGCTACAACAGTAACTCTGAAGCTTTCTTT. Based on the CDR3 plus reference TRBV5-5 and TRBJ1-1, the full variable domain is DAGVTQSPTHLIKTRGQQVTLRCSPISGHKSVSWYQQVLGQGPQFIFQYYEKEERGRGNFPDRFSARQFPNYSSELNVNALLLGDSALYLCASSYNSNSEAFFGQGTRLTVV.